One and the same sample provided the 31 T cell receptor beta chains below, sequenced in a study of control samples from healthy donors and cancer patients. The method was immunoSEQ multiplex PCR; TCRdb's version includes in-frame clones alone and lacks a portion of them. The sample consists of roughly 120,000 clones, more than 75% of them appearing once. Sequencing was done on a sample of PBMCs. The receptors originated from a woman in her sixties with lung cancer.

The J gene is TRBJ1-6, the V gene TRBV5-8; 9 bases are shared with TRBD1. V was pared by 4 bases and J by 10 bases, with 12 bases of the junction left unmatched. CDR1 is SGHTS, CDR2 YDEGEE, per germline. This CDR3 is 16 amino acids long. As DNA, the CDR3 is TGTGCCAGCAGCCCAAAACAGGGGGCGGAAGGATCACCCCTCCACTTT. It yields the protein CASSPKQGAEGSPLHF.

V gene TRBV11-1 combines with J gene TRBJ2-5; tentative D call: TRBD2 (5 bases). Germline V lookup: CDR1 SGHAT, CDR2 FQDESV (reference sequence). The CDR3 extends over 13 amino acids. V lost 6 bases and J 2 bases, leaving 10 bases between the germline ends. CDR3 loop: CASSYGVQETQYF. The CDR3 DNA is TGTGCCAGCAGTTACGGGGTTCAAGAGACCCAGTACTTC.

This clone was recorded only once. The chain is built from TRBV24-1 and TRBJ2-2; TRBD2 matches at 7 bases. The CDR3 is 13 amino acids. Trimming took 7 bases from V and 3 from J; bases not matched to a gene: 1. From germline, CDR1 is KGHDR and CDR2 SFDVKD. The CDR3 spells CATRRGDTGELFF. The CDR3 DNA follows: TGTGCCACCAGACGGGGGGACACCGGGGAGCTGTTTTTT.

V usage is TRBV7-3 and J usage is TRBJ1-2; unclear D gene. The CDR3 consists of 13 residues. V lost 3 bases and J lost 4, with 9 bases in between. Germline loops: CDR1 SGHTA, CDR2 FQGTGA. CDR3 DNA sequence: TGTGCCAGCAGCTTGGGGTCTACCTATGGCTACACCTTC. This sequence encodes CASSLGSTYGYTF.

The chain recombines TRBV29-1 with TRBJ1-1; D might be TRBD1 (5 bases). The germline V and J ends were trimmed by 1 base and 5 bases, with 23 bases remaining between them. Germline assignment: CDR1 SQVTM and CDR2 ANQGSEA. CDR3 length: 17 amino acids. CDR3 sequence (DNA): TGCAGCGTTGAAGGAGGGGCGTTTTGGAGCCCCCGAACTGAAGCTTTCTTT. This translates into CSVEGGAFWSPRTEAFF.

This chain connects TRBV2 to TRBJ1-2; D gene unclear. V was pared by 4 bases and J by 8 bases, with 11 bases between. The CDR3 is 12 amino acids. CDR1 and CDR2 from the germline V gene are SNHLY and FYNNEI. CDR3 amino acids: CASSVQDGGYTF. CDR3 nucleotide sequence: TGTGCCAGCAGTGTTCAGGATGGGGGCTACACCTTC.

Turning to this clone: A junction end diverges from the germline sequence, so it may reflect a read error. In DNA form, the CDR3 reads TGTGCTAGCAGCTCCCGCCCCCCAAAGAACACCGGGGAGCTGTTTTTT. Translation: CASSSRPPKNTGELFF. The chain uses TRBV7-7 and TRBJ2-2; D remains ambiguous. The CDR3 sequence is 16 residues long. In germline, CDR1 is SSHAT, CDR2 FNYEAQ (reference sequence).

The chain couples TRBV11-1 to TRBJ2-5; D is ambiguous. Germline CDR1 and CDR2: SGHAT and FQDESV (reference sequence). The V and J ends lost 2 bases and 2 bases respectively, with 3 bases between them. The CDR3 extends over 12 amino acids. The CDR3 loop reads CASSLRQETQYF. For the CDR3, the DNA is TGTGCCAGCAGCTTACGGCAAGAGACCCAGTACTTC.

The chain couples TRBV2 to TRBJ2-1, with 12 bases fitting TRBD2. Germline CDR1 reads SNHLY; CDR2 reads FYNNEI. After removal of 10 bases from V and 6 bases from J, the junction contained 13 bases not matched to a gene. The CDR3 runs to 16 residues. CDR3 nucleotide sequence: TGTGCCATTAAGAGGCCTAGCGGGAGGGCATCCAATGAGCAGTTCTTC. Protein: CAIKRPSGRASNEQFF.

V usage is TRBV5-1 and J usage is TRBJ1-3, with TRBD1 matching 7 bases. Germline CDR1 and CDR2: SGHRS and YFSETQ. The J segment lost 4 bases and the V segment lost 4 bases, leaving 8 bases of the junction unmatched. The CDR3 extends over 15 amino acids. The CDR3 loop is CASSPRTGAGNTIYF. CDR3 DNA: TGCGCCAGCAGCCCGAGAACAGGGGCAGGAAACACCATATATTTT.

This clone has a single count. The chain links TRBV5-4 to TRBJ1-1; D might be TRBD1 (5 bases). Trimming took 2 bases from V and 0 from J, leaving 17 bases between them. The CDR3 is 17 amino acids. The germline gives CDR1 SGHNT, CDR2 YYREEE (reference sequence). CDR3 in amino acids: CASSLGTGFPMNTEAFF. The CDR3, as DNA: TGTGCCAGCAGCTTAGGAACAGGCTTTCCTATGAACACTGAAGCTTTCTTT. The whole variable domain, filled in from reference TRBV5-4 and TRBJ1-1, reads ETGVTQSPTHLIKTRGQQVTLRCSSQSGHNTVSWYQQALGQGPQFIFQYYREEENGRGNFPPRFSGLQFPNYSSELNVNALELDDSALYLCASSLGTGFPMNTEAFFGQGTRLTVV.

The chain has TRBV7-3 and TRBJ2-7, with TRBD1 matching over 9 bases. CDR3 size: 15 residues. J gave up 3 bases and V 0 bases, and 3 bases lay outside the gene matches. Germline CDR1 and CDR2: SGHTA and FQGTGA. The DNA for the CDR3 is TGTGCCAGCAGCTTAACGGGACAGGGTGGCTACGAGCAGTACTTC. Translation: CASSLTGQGGYEQYF.

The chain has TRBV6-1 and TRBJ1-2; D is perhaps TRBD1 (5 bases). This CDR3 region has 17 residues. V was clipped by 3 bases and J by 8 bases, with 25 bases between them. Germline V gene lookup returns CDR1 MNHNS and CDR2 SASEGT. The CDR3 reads CASSDAGWVGDRGGYTF. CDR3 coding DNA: TGTGCCAGCAGTGACGCGGGGTGGGTAGGAGACAGAGGGGGCTACACCTTC.

The CDR3 nucleotides read TGTGCCAGCAGTGACGGGACAGCGAACACCGGGGAGCTGTTTTTT. Its protein is CASSDGTANTGELFF. The rearrangement joins TRBV2 to TRBJ2-2; 7 bases are a match to TRBD1. Germline-derived CDR1 and CDR2 are SNHLY and FYNNEI. The CDR3 extends over 15 amino acids. With V trimmed by 3 bases and J by 0 bases, 1 base remained unmatched. The variable domain in full, with the rest retrieved from reference TRBV2 and TRBJ2-2, is EPEVTQTPSHQVTQMGQEVILRCVPISNHLYFYWYRQILGQKVEFLVSFYNNEISEKSEIFDDQFSVERPDGSNFTLKIRSTKLEDSAMYFCASSDGTANTGELFFGEGSRLTVL.

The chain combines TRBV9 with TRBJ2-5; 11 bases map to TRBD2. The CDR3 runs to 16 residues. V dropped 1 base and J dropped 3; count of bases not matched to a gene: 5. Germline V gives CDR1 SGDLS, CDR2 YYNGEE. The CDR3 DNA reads TGTGCCAGCAGCGTACGTGGTAGCGGGGGGGAAGAGACCCAGTACTTC. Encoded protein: CASSVRGSGGEETQYF.

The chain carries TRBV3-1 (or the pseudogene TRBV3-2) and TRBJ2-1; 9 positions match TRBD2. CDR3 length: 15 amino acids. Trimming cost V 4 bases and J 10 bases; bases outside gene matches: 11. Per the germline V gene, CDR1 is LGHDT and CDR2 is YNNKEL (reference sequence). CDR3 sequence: CASSPTLPGTSEQFF. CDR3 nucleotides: TGTGCCAGCAGCCCGACATTACCCGGGACTAGCGAGCAGTTCTTC.

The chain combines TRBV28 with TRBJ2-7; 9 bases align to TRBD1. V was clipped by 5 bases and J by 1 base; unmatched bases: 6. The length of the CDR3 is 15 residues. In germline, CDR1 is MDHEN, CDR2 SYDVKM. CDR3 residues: CASSRDRDGSYEQYF. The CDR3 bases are TGTGCCAGCAGTCGGGACAGGGATGGGTCCTACGAGCAGTACTTC.

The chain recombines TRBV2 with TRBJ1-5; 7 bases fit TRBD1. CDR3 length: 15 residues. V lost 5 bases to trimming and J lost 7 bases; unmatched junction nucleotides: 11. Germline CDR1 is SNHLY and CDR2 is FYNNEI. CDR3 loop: CASSFGQVQWQPQHF. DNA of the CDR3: TGTGCCAGCAGTTTTGGACAGGTGCAATGGCAGCCCCAGCATTTT.

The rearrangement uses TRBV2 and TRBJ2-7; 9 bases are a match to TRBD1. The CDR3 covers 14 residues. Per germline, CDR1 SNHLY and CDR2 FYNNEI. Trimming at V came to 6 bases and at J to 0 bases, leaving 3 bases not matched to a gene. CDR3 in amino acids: CASREQGASYEQYF. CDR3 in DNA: TGTGCCAGCAGGGAACAGGGGGCCTCCTACGAGCAGTACTTC.

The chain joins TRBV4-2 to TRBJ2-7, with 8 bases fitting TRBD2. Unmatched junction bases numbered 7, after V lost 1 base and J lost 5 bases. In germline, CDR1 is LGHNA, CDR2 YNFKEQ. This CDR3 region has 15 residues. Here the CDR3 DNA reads TGTGCCAGCAGCCAAGGTAGTAGCGGGGAGAACGAGCAGTACTTC. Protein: CASSQGSSGENEQYF.

In nucleotides, the CDR3 is TGCGCCAGCAGCCAAGACACGGACAGGGTGGGCCTGAACACTGAAGCTTTCTTT. It is translated as CASSQDTDRVGLNTEAFF. The chain couples TRBV4-3 to TRBJ1-1, with TRBD1 identical over 8 bases. The CDR3 contains 18 residues. With V trimmed by 0 bases and J by 0 bases, 9 bases remained unmatched. Germline V gives CDR1 LGHNA, CDR2 YSLEER.

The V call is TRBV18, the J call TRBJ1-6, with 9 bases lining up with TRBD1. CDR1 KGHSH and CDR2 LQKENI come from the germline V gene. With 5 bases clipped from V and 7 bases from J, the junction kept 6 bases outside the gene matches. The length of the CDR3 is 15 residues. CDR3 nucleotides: TGTGCCAGCTCAAATCAGGACAGGGGAAATTCACCCCTCCACTTT. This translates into CASSNQDRGNSPLHF.

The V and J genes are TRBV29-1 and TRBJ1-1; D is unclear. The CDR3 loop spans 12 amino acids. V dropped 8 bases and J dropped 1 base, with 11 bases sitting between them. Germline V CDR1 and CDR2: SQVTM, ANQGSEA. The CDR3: CSTSRGNTEAFF. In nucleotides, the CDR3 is TGCAGCACTTCACGGGGGAACACTGAAGCTTTCTTT. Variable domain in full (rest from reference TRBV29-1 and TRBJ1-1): SAVISQKPSRDICQRGTSLTIQCQVDSQVTMMFWYRQQPGQSLTLIATANQGSEATYESGFVIDKFPISRPNLTFSTLTVSNMSPEDSSIYLCSTSRGNTEAFFGQGTRLTVV.

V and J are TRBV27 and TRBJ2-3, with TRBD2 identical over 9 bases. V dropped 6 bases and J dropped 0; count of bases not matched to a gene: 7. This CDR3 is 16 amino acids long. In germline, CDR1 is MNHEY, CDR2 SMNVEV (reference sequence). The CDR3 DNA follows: TGTGCCAGCAGCTCCTTAAGCGGGAGGAGCACAGATACGCAGTATTTT. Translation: CASSSLSGRSTDTQYF.

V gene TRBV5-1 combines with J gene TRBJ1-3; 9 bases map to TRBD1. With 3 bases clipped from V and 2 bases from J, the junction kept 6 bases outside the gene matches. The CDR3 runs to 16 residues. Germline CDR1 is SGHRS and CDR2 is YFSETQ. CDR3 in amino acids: CASSSVQGAAGNTIYF. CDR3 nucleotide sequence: TGCGCCAGCAGCTCGGTACAGGGGGCGGCTGGAAACACCATATATTTT.

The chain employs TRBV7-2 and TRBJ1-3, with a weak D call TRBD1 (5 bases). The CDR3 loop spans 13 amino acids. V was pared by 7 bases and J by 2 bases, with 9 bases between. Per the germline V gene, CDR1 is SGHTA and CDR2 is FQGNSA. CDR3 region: CASTTGAGNTIYF. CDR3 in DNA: TGTGCCAGCACTACAGGAGCTGGAAACACCATATATTTT.

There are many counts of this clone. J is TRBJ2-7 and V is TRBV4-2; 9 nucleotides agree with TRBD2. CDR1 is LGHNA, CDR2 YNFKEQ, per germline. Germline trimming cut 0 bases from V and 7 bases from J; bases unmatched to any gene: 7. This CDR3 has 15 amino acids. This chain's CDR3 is CASSQETRGGGEQYF. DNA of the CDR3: TGTGCCAGCAGCCAAGAGACGCGGGGGGGCGGAGAGCAGTACTTC.

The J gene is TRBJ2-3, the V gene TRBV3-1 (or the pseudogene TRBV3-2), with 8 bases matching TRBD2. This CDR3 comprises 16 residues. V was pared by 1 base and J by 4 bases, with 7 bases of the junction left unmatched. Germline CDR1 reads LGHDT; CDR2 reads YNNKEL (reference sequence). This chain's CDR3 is CASSQGSGLEADTQYF. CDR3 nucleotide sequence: TGTGCCAGCAGCCAAGGATCGGGACTAGAGGCAGATACGCAGTATTTT.

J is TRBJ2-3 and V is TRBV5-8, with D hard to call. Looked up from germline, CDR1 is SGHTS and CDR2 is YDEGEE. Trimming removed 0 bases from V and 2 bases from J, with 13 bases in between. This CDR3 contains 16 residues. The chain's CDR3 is CASSLAGFRTTDTQYF. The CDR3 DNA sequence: TGTGCCAGCAGCTTGGCAGGCTTTCGAACCACAGATACGCAGTATTTT.

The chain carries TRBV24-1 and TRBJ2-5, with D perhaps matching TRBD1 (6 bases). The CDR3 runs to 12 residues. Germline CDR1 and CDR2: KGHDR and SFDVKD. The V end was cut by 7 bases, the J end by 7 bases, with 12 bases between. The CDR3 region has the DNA TGTGCCACCAGGGACAGTTCGGGGACCCAGTACTTC. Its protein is CATRDSSGTQYF.

The CDR3 here is CASSLGQGSTDTQYF. The CDR3 DNA follows: TGCGCCAGCAGCTTGGGGCAGGGCAGCACAGATACGCAGTATTTT. The V call is TRBV5-1, the J call TRBJ2-3; the D gene is possibly TRBD1 (5 bases). Trimming cost V 0 bases and J 0 bases, with 8 bases left between them. CDR3 length equals 15 residues. Germline V gene data show CDR1 as SGHRS and CDR2 as YFSETQ.